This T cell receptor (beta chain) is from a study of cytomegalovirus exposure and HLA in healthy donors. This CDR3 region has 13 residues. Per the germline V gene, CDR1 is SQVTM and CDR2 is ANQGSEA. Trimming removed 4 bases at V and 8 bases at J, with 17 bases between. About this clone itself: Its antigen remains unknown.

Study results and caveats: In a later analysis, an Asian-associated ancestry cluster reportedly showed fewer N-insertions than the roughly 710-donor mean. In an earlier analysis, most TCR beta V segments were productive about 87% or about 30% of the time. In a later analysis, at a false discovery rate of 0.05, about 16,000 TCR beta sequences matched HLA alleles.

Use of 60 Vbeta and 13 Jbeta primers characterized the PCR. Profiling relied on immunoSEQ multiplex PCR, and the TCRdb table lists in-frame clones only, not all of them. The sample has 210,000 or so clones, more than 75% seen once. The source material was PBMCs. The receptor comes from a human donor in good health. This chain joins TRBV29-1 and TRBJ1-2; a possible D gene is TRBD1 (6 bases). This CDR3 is CSVAYRDVLGYTF. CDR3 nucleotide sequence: TGCAGCGTTGCGTACAGGGACGTCTTGGGCTACACCTTC.